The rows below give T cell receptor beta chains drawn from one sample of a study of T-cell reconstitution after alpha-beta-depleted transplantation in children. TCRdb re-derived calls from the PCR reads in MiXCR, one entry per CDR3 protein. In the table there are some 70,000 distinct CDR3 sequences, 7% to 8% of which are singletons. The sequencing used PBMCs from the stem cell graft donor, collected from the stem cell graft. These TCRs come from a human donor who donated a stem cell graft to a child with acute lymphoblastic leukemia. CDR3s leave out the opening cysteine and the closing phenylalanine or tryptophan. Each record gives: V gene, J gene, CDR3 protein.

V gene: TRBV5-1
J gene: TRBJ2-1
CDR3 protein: ASSILAGGPNEQF

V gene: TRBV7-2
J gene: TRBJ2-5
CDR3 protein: ASSSRDSETQY

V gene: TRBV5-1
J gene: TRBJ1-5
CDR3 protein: ASSLVGGGQPQH

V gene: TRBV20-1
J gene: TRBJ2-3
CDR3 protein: SATERGGRTDTQY

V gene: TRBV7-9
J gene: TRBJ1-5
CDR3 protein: ASSLVGVGQPQH

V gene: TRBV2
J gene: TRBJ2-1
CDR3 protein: ASSSGTGGSFGYNEQF

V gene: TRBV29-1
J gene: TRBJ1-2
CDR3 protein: SVEEGYGYT

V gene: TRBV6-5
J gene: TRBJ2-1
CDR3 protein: ASSYSVAGGLWDEQF

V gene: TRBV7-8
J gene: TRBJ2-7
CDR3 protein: ASSAAVAGSYEQY

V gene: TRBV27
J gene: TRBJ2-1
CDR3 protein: ASSPLLLAGGNEQF

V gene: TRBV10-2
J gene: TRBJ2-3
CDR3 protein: ASHPTGQGYDTQY

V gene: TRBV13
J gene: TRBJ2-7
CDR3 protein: ASSTSRTGNYEQY